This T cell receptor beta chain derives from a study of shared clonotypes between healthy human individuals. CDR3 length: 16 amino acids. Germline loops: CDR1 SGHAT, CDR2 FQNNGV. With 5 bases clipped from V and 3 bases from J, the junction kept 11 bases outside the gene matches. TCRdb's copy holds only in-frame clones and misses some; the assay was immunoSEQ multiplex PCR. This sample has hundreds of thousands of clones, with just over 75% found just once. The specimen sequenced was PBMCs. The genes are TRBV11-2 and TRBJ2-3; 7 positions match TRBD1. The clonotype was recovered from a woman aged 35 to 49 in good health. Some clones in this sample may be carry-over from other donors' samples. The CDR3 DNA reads TGTGCCAGCAGCCCTCTAGGACAGGTCGGGACAGATACGCAGTATTTT. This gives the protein CASSPLGQVGTDTQYF.